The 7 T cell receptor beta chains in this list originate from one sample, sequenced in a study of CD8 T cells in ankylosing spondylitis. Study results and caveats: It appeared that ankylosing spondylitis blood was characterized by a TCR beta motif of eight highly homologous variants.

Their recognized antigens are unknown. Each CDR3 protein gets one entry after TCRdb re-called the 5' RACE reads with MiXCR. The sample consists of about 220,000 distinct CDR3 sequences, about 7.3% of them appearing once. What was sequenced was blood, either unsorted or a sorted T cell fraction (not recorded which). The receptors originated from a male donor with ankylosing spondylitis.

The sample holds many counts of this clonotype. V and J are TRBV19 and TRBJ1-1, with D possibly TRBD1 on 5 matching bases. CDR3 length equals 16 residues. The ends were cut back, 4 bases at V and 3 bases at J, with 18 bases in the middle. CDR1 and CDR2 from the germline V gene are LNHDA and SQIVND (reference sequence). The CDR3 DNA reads TGTGCCAGTAGTAGACCCGGGACCCGGTGGGACACTGAAGCTTTCTTT. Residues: CASSRPGTRWDTEAFF.

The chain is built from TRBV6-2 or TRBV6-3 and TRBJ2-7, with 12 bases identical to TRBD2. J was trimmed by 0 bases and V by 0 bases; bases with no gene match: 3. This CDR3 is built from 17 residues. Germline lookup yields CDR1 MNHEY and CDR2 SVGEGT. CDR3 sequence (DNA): TGTGCCAGCAGTTACTCGACTAGCGGGAGTTCCTCCTACGAGCAGTACTTC. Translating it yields CASSYSTSGSSSYEQYF.

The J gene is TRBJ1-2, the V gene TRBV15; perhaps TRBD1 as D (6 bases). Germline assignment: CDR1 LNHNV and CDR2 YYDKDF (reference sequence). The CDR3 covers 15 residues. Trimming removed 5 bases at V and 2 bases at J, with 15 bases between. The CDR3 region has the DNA TGTGCCACCAGCCCCTTAGGGGGGGCCAACTATGGCTACACCTTC. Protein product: CATSPLGGANYGYTF.

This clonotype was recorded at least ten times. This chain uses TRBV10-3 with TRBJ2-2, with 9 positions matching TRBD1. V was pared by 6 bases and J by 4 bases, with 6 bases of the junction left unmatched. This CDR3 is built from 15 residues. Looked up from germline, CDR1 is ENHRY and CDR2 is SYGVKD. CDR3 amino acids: CAIRGGTGTTGELFF. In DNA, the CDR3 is TGTGCCATCAGGGGCGGGACAGGGACCACCGGGGAGCTGTTTTTT.

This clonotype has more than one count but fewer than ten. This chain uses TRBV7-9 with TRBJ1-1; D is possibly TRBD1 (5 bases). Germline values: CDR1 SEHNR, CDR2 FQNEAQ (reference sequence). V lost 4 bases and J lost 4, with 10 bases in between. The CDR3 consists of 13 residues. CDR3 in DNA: TGTGCCAGCAGCTCCGGCAGGGCCACTGAAGCTTTCTTT. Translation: CASSSGRATEAFF.

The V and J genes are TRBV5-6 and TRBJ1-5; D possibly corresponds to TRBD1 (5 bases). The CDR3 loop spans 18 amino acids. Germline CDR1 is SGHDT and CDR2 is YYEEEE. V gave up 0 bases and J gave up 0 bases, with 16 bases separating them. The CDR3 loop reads CASSLGGRRGLSNQPQHF. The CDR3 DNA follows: TGTGCCAGCAGCTTGGGCGGCAGGAGGGGCCTTAGCAATCAGCCCCAGCATTTT.

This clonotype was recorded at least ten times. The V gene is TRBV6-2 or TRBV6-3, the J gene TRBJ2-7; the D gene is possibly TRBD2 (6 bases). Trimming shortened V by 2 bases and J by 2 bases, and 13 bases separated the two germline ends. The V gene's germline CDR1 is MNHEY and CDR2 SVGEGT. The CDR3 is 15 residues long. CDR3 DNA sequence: TGTGCCAGCAGTTACGATAGGGACTTAGCCTACGAGCAGTACTTC. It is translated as CASSYDRDLAYEQYF.